This T cell receptor beta chain was profiled in a study of beta chain features in type 1 diabetes. Germline V gene data show CDR1 as LNHDA and CDR2 as SQIVND (reference sequence). The V and J ends lost 10 bases and 4 bases, in that order; junction bases with no gene match: 12. This CDR3 has 15 residues. Concerning this clone itself: Its cognate antigen is unknown.

Of the isolated RNA, all was reverse transcribed, and so the sequenced material was expressed TCRB transcripts. The assay was immunoSEQ multiplex PCR, and TCRdb's table has in-frame clones only and misses some. This sample has a few hundred thousand clones, with about 10% found just once. The study, taken as a whole, reports: People with Type 1 diabetes carried modestly yet significantly shorter TCRB CDR3s in all four CD4+ subsets.

V usage is TRBV19 and J usage is TRBJ2-7; 11 bases agree with TRBD2. What was sequenced was central memory CD4+ T cells from blood. This clonotype was obtained from a man aged 25 to 40 with type 1 diabetes. In DNA, the CDR3 is TGTGCCATCTCCTCCTGGGGACTAGCGGAATACGAGCAGTACTTC. Protein: CAISSWGLAEYEQYF.